These 21 T cell receptor beta chains were all obtained from the same sample, sequenced in a study of identifying expanded T cells in peripheral blood. Using immunoSEQ multiplex PCR, the repertoire was profiled, and TCRdb retains in-frame clones only, with some absent. This sample has 85,000 to 95,000 clones; roughly 90% occur once, and the top ten carry approximately 3.9%. Sequencing was carried out using blood. The origin of the receptors is a person aged 18-70 years in good health.

The chain joins TRBV29-1 to TRBJ2-5; perhaps TRBD1 as D (6 bases). The CDR3 has 17 residues. The V end lost 5 bases, the J end lost 7 bases, and 29 bases lay between the germline ends. The germline CDR1 and CDR2 sequences are SQVTM and ANQGSEA. The CDR3 DNA reads as TGCAGCGTTAAGGGGACAAGTTCGGGACGGGGAGTAGGGACCCAGTACTTC. Translating gives CSVKGTSSGRGVGTQYF.

V is TRBV11-3 and J is TRBJ1-2, with a weak D call TRBD1 (6 bases). CDR1 and CDR2 from the germline V gene are SGHNT and YENEEA. The CDR3 covers 18 residues. Between the trimmed V and J ends, which lost 7 bases and 0 bases, there was a span of 24 bases. As DNA, the CDR3 is TGTGCCAGCAATCTCCCCGGACAGCAATACTATCCTAACTATGGCTACACCTTC. Amino acid sequence: CASNLPGQQYYPNYGYTF. Combining the CDR3 with reference TRBV11-3 and TRBJ1-2 gives the whole variable domain EAGVVQSPRYKIIEKKQPVAFWCNPISGHNTLYWYLQNLGQGPELLIRYENEEAVDDSQLPKDRFSAERLKGVDSTLKIQPAELGDSAVYLCASNLPGQQYYPNYGYTFGSGTRLTVV.

The chain is built from TRBV7-9 and TRBJ1-2; TRBD1 might be the D (5 bases). Germline V CDR1 and CDR2: SEHNR, FQNEAQ (reference sequence). The CDR3 runs 16 residues. V was clipped by 0 bases and J by 4 bases, with 15 bases between them. CDR3: CASSLARGSATYGYTF. The CDR3 region has the DNA TGTGCCAGCAGCTTAGCTCGGGGCAGTGCAACCTATGGCTACACCTTC. The full variable domain, with the rest looked up from reference TRBV7-9 and TRBJ1-2, is DTGVSQNPRHKITKRGQNVTFRCDPISEHNRLYWYRQTLGQGPEFLTYFQNEAQLEKSRLLSDRFSAERPKGSFSTLEIQRTEQGDSAMYLCASSLARGSATYGYTFGSGTRLTVV.

The chain links TRBV9 to TRBJ2-3, with a tentative D call TRBD2 (5 bases). The CDR3 sequence is 14 residues long. The germline gives CDR1 SGDLS, CDR2 YYNGEE. V was trimmed by 7 bases and J by 2 bases, leaving 14 bases between them. The CDR3 DNA is TGTGCCAGCTCTGGCGGGCAATTCACAGATACGCAGTATTTT. This codes for CASSGGQFTDTQYF.

The genes are TRBV6-4 and TRBJ2-3; TRBD2 agrees at 10 bases. CDR1 and CDR2 from the germline V gene are MRHNA and SNTAGT. After removal of 4 bases from V and 7 bases from J, the junction contained 11 bases not matched to a gene. The CDR3 spans 16 residues. CDR3 DNA: TGTGCCAGCAGTGCGATAGCGGGAGGAGGTGGAAATACGCAGTATTTT. This gives the protein CASSAIAGGGGNTQYF.

The gene calls are TRBV7-9 and TRBJ1-4; D not certain. Per the germline V gene, CDR1 is SEHNR and CDR2 is FQNEAQ (reference sequence). This CDR3 has 15 amino acids. Trimming took 0 bases from V and 4 from J, leaving 9 bases between them. CDR3 coding DNA: TGTGCCAGCAGCTTAGCCGGGGAGTTTAATGAAAAACTGTTTTTT. Protein: CASSLAGEFNEKLFF.

This clone was detected a few times. The rearrangement uses TRBV6-1 and TRBJ2-7; 10 bases line up with TRBD2. The germline CDR1 and CDR2 sequences are MNHNS and SASEGT. V lost 2 bases to trimming and J lost 7 bases; unmatched junction nucleotides: 8. CDR3 size: 15 residues. CDR3 region: CASSERSGGGWEQYF. CDR3 nucleotide sequence: TGTGCCAGCAGTGAACGAAGCGGGGGGGGATGGGAGCAGTACTTC.

The chain links TRBV5-4 to TRBJ2-3; tentative D call: TRBD2 (7 bases). The CDR3 runs to 19 residues. Germline CDR1 SGHNT, CDR2 YYREEE (reference sequence). V lost 0 bases and J lost 0, with 20 bases in between. CDR3 in amino acids: CASSLGPSGGGASTDTQYF. CDR3 DNA sequence: TGTGCCAGCAGCTTGGGGCCCTCGGGCGGGGGCGCTAGCACAGATACGCAGTATTTT.

This chain links TRBV27 with TRBJ2-5; the D is unclear. The CDR3 covers 10 residues. Germline CDR1 MNHEY, CDR2 SMNVEV (reference sequence). Trimming stripped 6 bases from V and 14 bases from J, with 13 bases between. CDR3 DNA sequence: TGTGCCAGCAGCCTCCCCGCACGATACTTC. This sequence encodes CASSLPARYF.

V is TRBV2 and J is TRBJ1-4; D remains unclear. Per germline, CDR1 SNHLY and CDR2 FYNNEI. V dropped 7 bases and J dropped 0 bases, with 6 bases sitting between them. The CDR3 is made up of 13 amino acids. The CDR3 is CASKEATNEKLFF. In DNA, the CDR3 is TGTGCCAGCAAAGAAGCAACTAATGAAAAACTGTTTTTT. Full variable domain (remainder filled in from reference TRBV2 and TRBJ1-4): EPEVTQTPSHQVTQMGQEVILRCVPISNHLYFYWYRQILGQKVEFLVSFYNNEISEKSEIFDDQFSVERPDGSNFTLKIRSTKLEDSAMYFCASKEATNEKLFFGSGTQLSVL.

The chain has TRBV27 and TRBJ2-7; possibly TRBD2 for D (7 bases). V lost 11 bases, J lost 7 bases, and 24 bases lay in between. This CDR3 comprises 14 residues. In germline, CDR1 is MNHEY, CDR2 SMNVEV (reference sequence). CDR3 protein: CAGPDGQGGGEQYF. The DNA for the CDR3 is TGTGCCGGCCCAGACGGACAAGGGGGAGGGGAGCAGTACTTC.

V is TRBV2 and J is TRBJ2-3, with no clear D. CDR3 length equals 15 residues. Germline CDR1 and CDR2: SNHLY and FYNNEI. Trimming pared 3 bases from V and 4 bases from J, leaving 14 bases between. The CDR3: CASSDPGRNADTQYF. In DNA form, the CDR3 reads TGTGCCAGCAGTGACCCCGGACGGAATGCAGATACGCAGTATTTT. The whole variable domain, filled in from reference TRBV2 and TRBJ2-3, reads EPEVTQTPSHQVTQMGQEVILRCVPISNHLYFYWYRQILGQKVEFLVSFYNNEISEKSEIFDDQFSVERPDGSNFTLKIRSTKLEDSAMYFCASSDPGRNADTQYFGPGTRLTVL.

As DNA, the CDR3 is TGTGCCAGCAGTTCCCCGACACCAACTAATGAAAAACTGTTTTTT. Translated, it gives CASSSPTPTNEKLFF. The V call is TRBV7-6, the J call TRBJ1-4; no clear D gene. V was shortened by 6 bases and J by 0 bases, with 11 bases between the two germline ends. The CDR3 runs to 15 residues. Germline values: CDR1 SGHVS, CDR2 FNYEAQ.

V usage is TRBV5-5 and J usage is TRBJ2-7, with D possibly matching TRBD2 (7 bases). The CDR3 contains 14 residues. The ends were cut back, 2 bases at V and 0 bases at J, with 9 bases in the middle. Germline lookup yields CDR1 SGHKS and CDR2 YYEKEE (reference sequence). The CDR3 coding sequence is TGTGCCAGCAGCTTACGGGGGGCCTCCTACGAGCAGTACTTC. It specifies CASSLRGASYEQYF.

V is TRBV5-6 and J is TRBJ2-2; 8 bases align to TRBD2. Germline V CDR1 and CDR2: SGHDT, YYEEEE. V shed 0 bases, J shed 0 bases, and the junction held 7 bases outside the gene matches. CDR3 length: 18 residues. This CDR3 is CASSLDLGRAPNTGELFF. The CDR3 DNA is TGTGCCAGCAGCTTGGATCTCGGGAGGGCCCCGAACACCGGGGAGCTGTTTTTT. The variable domain in full, with the rest retrieved from reference TRBV5-6 and TRBJ2-2, is DAGVTQSPTHLIKTRGQQVTLRCSPKSGHDTVSWYQQALGQGPQFIFQYYEEEERQRGNFPDRFSGHQFPNYSSELNVNALLLGDSALYLCASSLDLGRAPNTGELFFGEGSRLTVL.

This chain joins TRBV27 and TRBJ1-6; D might be TRBD1 (5 bases). CDR3 length: 16 residues. Germline CDR1 MNHEY, CDR2 SMNVEV (reference sequence). Deletions cut 6 bases from V and 3 bases from J, with 15 bases between. CDR3 loop: CASRRGGDLYNSPLHF. CDR3 sequence (DNA): TGTGCCAGCAGACGGGGGGGGGACCTCTATAATTCACCCCTCCACTTT.

This chain joins TRBV6-1 and TRBJ1-5, with D perhaps matching TRBD1 (5 bases). CDR1 MNHNS and CDR2 SASEGT come from the germline V gene. The germline V and J ends were trimmed by 10 bases and 2 bases, with 15 bases remaining between them. The CDR3 runs 14 residues. CDR3 amino acids: CATADSIGNQPQHF. For the CDR3, the DNA is TGTGCCACCGCAGACAGTATAGGCAATCAGCCCCAGCATTTT.

Written as DNA, the CDR3 is TGTGCCAGCAGTTTTGGGGACAGGGACACCGGGGAGCTGTTTTTT. This translates into CASSFGDRDTGELFF. The chain links TRBV28 to TRBJ2-2; the match to TRBD1 covers 9 bases. CDR3 length: 15 amino acids. The germline gives CDR1 MDHEN, CDR2 SYDVKM. V lost 3 bases to trimming and J lost 3 bases; unmatched junction nucleotides: 2.

V and J are TRBV28 and TRBJ2-1; TRBD2 matches 8 bases. Germline V gene lookup returns CDR1 MDHEN and CDR2 SYDVKM. The CDR3 length is 14 residues. J was trimmed by 9 bases and V by 2 bases; bases with no gene match: 6. The CDR3 DNA sequence: TGTGCCAGCAGTTTAGCGGGAGGCCGTCCTGAGCAGTTCTTC. Translation gives CASSLAGGRPEQFF.

The chain employs TRBV4-2 and TRBJ2-2; 7 bases are shared with TRBD1. J lost 2 bases, V lost 0 bases, and 3 bases had no gene match. Germline V gives CDR1 LGHNA, CDR2 YNFKEQ. The CDR3 covers 16 residues. This CDR3 is CASSQERDSNTGELFF. The DNA for the CDR3 is TGTGCCAGCAGCCAAGAAAGGGACAGTAACACCGGGGAGCTGTTTTTT.

This chain joins TRBV30 and TRBJ1-2; weak D call: TRBD1 (6 bases). The CDR3 is 13 residues long. In germline, CDR1 is GTSNPN, CDR2 SVGIG (reference sequence). V was trimmed by 5 bases and J by 8 bases, leaving 18 bases between them. CDR3 coding DNA: TGTGCCTGGGTCAGGAGGCAGGGGATCGGCTACACCTTC. Translation: CAWVRRQGIGYTF.